A single sample gave rise to the 4 T cell receptor beta chains below, sequenced in a study of cytomegalovirus exposure and HLA in healthy donors. PCR was performed using 60 Vbeta and 13 Jbeta primers. The assay was immunoSEQ multiplex PCR, and TCRdb's table has in-frame clones only and misses some. The sample has some 180,000 clones; around four fifths are singletons. Sequenced: PBMCs. The receptors derive from a woman between 25 and 40 years old in good health and CMV-seronegative.

This clone was picked up one time. The rearrangement uses TRBV5-1 and TRBJ1-4; the D gene is possibly TRBD1 (5 bases). V was clipped by 0 bases and J by 8 bases, with 14 bases between them. The germline V gene encodes CDR1 SGHRS and CDR2 YFSETQ. This CDR3 has 15 residues. The CDR3 DNA reads TGCGCCAGCAGCTTGGCAGGGCTAAGGGGCGAAAAACTGTTTTTT. Amino acids: CASSLAGLRGEKLFF. Full variable domain (outside the CDR3, taken from reference TRBV5-1 and TRBJ1-4): KAGVTQTPRYLIKTRGQQVTLSCSPISGHRSVSWYQQTPGQGLQFLFEYFSETQRNKGNFPGRFSGRQFSNSRSEMNVSTLELGDSALYLCASSLAGLRGEKLFFGSGTQLSVL.

The V and J genes are TRBV2 and TRBJ2-1; D not resolved. Germline V CDR1 and CDR2: SNHLY, FYNNEI. This CDR3 comprises 12 residues. The V and J ends lost 4 bases and 7 bases respectively, with 8 bases between them. CDR3 DNA: TGTGCCAGCAGTGTGCGATGGAATGAGCAGTTCTTC. Translation: CASSVRWNEQFF. Supplemented by reference TRBV2 and TRBJ2-1, the full variable domain reads EPEVTQTPSHQVTQMGQEVILRCVPISNHLYFYWYRQILGQKVEFLVSFYNNEISEKSEIFDDQFSVERPDGSNFTLKIRSTKLEDSAMYFCASSVRWNEQFFGPGTRLTVL.

For this clone: A read error may account for a junction end that differs from germline. V is TRBV4-1 and J is TRBJ1-6; 8 positions agree with TRBD1. The germline V gene encodes CDR1 MGHRA and CDR2 YSYEKL. This CDR3 has 15 amino acids. The CDR3 loop reads CASNPQTGVNSPPHF. In nucleotides, the CDR3 is TGCGCCAGCAACCCTCAGACAGGGGTTAATTCACCCCCCCACTTT.

This chain joins TRBV6-5 and TRBJ2-6, with D uncertain. From germline, CDR1 is MNHEY and CDR2 SVGAGI. CDR3 length: 15 residues. Trimming cost V 9 bases and J 1 base, with 13 bases left between them. CDR3 sequence: CASFGSFSGANVLTF. CDR3 bases: TGTGCCAGTTTCGGTTCGTTTTCTGGGGCCAACGTCCTGACTTTC.